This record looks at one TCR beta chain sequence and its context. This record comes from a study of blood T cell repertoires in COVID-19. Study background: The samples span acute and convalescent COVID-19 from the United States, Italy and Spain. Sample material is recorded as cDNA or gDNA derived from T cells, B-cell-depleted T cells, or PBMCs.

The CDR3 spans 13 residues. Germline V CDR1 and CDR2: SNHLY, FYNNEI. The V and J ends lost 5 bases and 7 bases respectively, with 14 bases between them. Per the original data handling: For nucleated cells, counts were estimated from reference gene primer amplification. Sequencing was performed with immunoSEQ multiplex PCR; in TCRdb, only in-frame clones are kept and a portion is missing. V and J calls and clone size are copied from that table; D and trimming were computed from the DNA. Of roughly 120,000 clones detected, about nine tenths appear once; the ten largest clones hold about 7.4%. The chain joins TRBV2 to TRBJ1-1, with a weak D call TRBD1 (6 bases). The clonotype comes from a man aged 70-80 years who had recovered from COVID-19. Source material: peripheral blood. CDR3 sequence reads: CASSPLQGIEAFF. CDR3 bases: TGTGCCAGCAGTCCGTTACAGGGAATTGAAGCTTTCTTT.